These T cell receptor beta chains were read from a single sample in a study of T cell responses to AZD1222 COVID-19 vaccine. Profiling relied on immunoSEQ multiplex PCR, and the TCRdb table lists in-frame clones only, not all of them. The top ten hold almost 8% of the sample, which has some 25,000 clones, 86% seen once. The source material was peripheral blood, sampled 28 days after the second AZD1222 dose. All receptors come from an adult who received the AZD1222 COVID-19 vaccine. Both conserved end residues are part of each CDR3. The D gene is left open where the match is weak. Some rows mark clone size as missing; the rest say once, few, many or name a class of expanded clone.

clone_size: .
d_call: .
v_call: TRBV10-2
j_call: TRBJ1-1
cdr3_nt: TGCGCCAGCAGTGATATTGGGCCCCGAGACACTGAAGCTTTCTTT
cdr3_aa: CASSDIGPRDTEAFF

clone_size: .
d_call: TRBD1
v_call: TRBV19
j_call: TRBJ2-1
cdr3_nt: TGTGCCAGTAGTAGGGGACAGGAGTACAATGAGCAGTTCTTC
cdr3_aa: CASSRGQEYNEQFF

clone_size: .
d_call: .
v_call: TRBV9
j_call: TRBJ1-1
cdr3_nt: TGTGCCAGCAGCCAGGGCGGGGCAAACACTGAAGCTTTCTTT
cdr3_aa: CASSQGGANTEAFF

clone_size: .
d_call: .
v_call: TRBV10-3
j_call: TRBJ2-6
cdr3_nt: TGTGCCATCAGTGAACCCTCTGGGGCCAACGTCCTGACTTTC
cdr3_aa: CAISEPSGANVLTF

clone_size: .
d_call: TRBD1
v_call: TRBV27
j_call: TRBJ1-5
cdr3_nt: TGTGCCAGCAGGGACAGGGGGTCCTTTAGCAATCAGCCCCAGCATTTT
cdr3_aa: CASRDRGSFSNQPQHF

clone_size: .
d_call: TRBD1
v_call: TRBV27
j_call: TRBJ2-7
cdr3_nt: TGTGCCAGCAGTCACGGGACAGCATACGAGCAGTACTTC
cdr3_aa: CASSHGTAYEQYF

clone_size: .
d_call: TRBD2
v_call: TRBV4-2
j_call: TRBJ2-3
cdr3_nt: TGTGCCAGCAGCCAAGCGACTAGCGAGACAGATACGCAGTATTTT
cdr3_aa: CASSQATSETDTQYF

clone_size: once
d_call: .
v_call: TRBV7-8
j_call: TRBJ1-1
cdr3_nt: TGTGCCAGCAGCGTAGGACGTCTCCGGGGTCCCGCGCGGAGCACTGAAGCTTTCTTT
cdr3_aa: CASSVGRLRGPARSTEAFF

clone_size: .
d_call: .
v_call: TRBV7-3
j_call: TRBJ2-1
cdr3_nt: TGTGCCAGCAGCTTAGGTCCTAGCTCCTACAATGAGCAGTTCTTC
cdr3_aa: CASSLGPSSYNEQFF

clone_size: once
d_call: TRBD2
v_call: TRBV29-1
j_call: TRBJ2-5
cdr3_nt: TGCAGCGCAATTAGCGGGAGTATAGAGACCCAGTACTTC
cdr3_aa: CSAISGSIETQYF

clone_size: .
d_call: .
v_call: TRBV28
j_call: TRBJ1-5
cdr3_nt: TGTGCCAGCAGTCTACAGGGAATGGCCCAGCATTTT
cdr3_aa: CASSLQGMAQHF

clone_size: .
d_call: .
v_call: TRBV30
j_call: TRBJ2-6
cdr3_nt: TGTGCCTGGAAAGGGCCAGGGGCCAACGTCCTGACTTTC
cdr3_aa: CAWKGPGANVLTF